This TCR beta chain is from a study of metastatic and nonmetastatic thyroid tumors. Study results and limitations: As reported, TCR beta diversity in blood and tumor was significantly higher in malignant thyroid tumors than in benign nodules.

Points on this clone: Its antigen remains unidentified.

Germline CDR1 is GTSNPN and CDR2 is SVGIG (reference sequence). Trimming left V 1 base short and J 6 bases short, with 11 bases between. There are 13 residues in the CDR3. Nobody among the patients had been given any treatment before thyroid surgery. TCRdb reanalyzed the PCR reads with MiXCR. The sample has some 21,000 clones, around 28% seen once; the top ten hold approximately 5.4%. The sequence derives from a female donor with papillary thyroid cancer or a benign thyroid nodule (not recorded which). Some clones in this sample may be carry-over from other donors' samples. This chain uses TRBV30 with TRBJ2-3, with D tentatively TRBD2 (5 bases). Input material: tumor tissue. The CDR3: CAWSEATGDTQYF. The CDR3 DNA is TGTGCCTGGAGTGAAGCAACGGGGGATACGCAGTATTTT.